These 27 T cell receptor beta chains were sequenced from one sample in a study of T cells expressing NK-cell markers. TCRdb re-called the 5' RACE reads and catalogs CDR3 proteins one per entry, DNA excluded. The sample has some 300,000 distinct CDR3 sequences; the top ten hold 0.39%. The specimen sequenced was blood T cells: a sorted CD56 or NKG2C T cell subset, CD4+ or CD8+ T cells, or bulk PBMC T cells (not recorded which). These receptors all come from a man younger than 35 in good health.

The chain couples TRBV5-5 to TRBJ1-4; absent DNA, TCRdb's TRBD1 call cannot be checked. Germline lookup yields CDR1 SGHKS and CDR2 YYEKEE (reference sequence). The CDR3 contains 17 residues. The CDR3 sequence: CASSPSIGAGDGEKLFF.

CDR3 protein: CSARDLEREGGETQYF. This chain joins TRBV20-1 and TRBJ2-5; TCRdb reports TRBD2, a call that lacks DNA to check it against. Per germline, CDR1 DFQATT and CDR2 SNEGSKA (reference sequence). The CDR3 has 16 amino acids.

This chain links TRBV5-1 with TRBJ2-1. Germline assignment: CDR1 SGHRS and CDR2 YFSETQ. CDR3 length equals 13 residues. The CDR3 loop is CASSQGLLNEQFF. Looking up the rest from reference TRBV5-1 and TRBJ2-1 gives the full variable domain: KAGVTQTPRYLIKTRGQQVTLSCSPISGHRSVSWYQQTPGQGLQFLFEYFSETQRNKGNFPGRFSGRQFSNSRSEMNVSTLELGDSALYLCASSQGLLNEQFFGPGTRLTVL.

CDR3 loop: CASSIEDRGWNEQFF. This chain connects TRBV19 to TRBJ2-1; TCRdb selects TRBD1, and the lack of DNA leaves this call unchecked. The CDR3 has 15 residues. Germline values: CDR1 LNHDA, CDR2 SQIVND (reference sequence).

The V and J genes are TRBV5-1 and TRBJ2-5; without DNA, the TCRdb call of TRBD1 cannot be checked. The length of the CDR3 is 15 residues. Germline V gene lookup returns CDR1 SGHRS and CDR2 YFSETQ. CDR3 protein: CASSSEGQGRETQYF.

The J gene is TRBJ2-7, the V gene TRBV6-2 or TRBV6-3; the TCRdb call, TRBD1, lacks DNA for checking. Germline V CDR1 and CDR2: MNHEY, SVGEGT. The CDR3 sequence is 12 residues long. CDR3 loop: CASSHGTGNKYF.

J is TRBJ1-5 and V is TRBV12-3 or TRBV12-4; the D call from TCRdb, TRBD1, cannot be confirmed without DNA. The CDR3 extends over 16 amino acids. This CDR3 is CASTHGTGGPNQPQHF.

CDR3 region: CASSLAGTGGELFF. V usage is TRBV12-3 or TRBV12-4 and J usage is TRBJ2-2; TCRdb's assignment of TRBD1 cannot be checked, as there is no DNA. The CDR3 extends over 14 amino acids.

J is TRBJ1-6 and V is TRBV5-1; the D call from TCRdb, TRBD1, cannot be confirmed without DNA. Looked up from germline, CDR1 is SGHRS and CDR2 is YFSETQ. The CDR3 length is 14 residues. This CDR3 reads CASSVGQENSPLHF.

The CDR3 region is CASRGTGSLNSPLHF. This chain connects TRBV6-1 to TRBJ1-6; the TRBD1 assignment by TCRdb is unverifiable without DNA. In germline, CDR1 is MNHNS, CDR2 SASEGT. CDR3 length equals 15 residues.

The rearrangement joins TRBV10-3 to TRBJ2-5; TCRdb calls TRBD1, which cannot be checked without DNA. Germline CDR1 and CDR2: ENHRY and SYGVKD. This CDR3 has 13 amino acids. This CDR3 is CAISPRDTETQYF.

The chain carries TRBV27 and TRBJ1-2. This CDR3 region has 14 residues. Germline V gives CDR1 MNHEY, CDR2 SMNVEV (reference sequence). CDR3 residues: CASSRATWGYGYTF.

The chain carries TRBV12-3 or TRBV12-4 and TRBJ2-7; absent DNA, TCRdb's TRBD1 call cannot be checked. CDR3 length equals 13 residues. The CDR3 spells CASRSSRGYEQYF.

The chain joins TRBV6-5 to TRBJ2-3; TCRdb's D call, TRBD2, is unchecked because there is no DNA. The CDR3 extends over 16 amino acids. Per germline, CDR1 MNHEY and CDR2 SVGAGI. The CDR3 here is CASHPTALRLTDTQYF.

The CDR3 sequence: CASSLVEAGDIQYF. J is TRBJ2-4 and V is TRBV7-6; TCRdb's assignment of TRBD2 cannot be checked, as there is no DNA. The germline CDR1 and CDR2 sequences are SGHVS and FNYEAQ. The CDR3 has 14 residues.

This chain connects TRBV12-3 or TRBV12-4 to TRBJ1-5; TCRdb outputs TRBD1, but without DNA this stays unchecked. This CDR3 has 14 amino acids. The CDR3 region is CASSPGEVGQPQHF.

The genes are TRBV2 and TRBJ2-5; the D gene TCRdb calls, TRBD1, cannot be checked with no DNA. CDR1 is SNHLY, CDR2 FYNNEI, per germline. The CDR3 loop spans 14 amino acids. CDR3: CASSDYRRAETQYF.

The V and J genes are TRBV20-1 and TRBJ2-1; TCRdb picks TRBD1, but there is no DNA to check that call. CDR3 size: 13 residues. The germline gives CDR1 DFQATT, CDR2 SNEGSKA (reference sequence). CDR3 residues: CSASGDRNNEQFF.

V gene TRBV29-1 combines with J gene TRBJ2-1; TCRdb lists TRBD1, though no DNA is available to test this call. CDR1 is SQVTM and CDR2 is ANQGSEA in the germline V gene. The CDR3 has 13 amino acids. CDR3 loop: CSVGGQANNEQFF.

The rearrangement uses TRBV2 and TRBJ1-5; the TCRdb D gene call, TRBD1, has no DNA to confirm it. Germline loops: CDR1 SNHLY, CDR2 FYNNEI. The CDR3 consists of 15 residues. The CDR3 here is CASSPGTGVNQPQHF.

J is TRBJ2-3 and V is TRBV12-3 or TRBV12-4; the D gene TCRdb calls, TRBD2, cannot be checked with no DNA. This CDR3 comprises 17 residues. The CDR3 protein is CASSFLGEEPYTDTQYF.

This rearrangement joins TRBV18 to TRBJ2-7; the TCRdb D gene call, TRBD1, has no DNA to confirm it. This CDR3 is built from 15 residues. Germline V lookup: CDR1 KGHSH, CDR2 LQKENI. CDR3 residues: CASSPPGQPSYEQYF.

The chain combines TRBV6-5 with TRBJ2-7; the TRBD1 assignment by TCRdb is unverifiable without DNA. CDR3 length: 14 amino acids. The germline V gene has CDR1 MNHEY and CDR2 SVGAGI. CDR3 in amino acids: CASSYGAISYEQYF.

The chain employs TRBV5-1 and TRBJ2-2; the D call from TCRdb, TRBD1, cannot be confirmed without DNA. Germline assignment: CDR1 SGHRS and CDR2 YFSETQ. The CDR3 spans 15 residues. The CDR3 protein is CASSTETGYTGELFF. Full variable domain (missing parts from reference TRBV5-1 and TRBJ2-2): KAGVTQTPRYLIKTRGQQVTLSCSPISGHRSVSWYQQTPGQGLQFLFEYFSETQRNKGNFPGRFSGRQFSNSRSEMNVSTLELGDSALYLCASSTETGYTGELFFGEGSRLTVL.

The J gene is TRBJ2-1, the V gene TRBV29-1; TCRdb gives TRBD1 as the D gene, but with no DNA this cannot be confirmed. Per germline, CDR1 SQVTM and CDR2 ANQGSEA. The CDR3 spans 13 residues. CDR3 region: CSGQTDLYNEQFF.

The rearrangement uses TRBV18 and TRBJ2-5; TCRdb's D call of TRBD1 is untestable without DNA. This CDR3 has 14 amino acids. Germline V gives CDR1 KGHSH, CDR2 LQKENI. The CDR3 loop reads CASSPATGQETQYF.

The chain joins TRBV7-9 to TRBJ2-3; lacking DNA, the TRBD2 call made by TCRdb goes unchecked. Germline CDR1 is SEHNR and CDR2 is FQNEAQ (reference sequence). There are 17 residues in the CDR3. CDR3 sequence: CASSPKGRAKNTDTQYF.